Sequencing of this T cell receptor beta chain was carried out in a study of early T cells in non-severe SARS-CoV-2 infection. About the research overall: Investigators sequenced bulk RNA drawn from unsorted whole blood, and chains remained unpaired.

Germline V gene sequence: CDR1 SGDLS, CDR2 YYNGEE. V lost 4 bases to trimming and J lost 6 bases; unmatched junction nucleotides: 6. This CDR3 region has 15 residues. The study's findings and limits: Lookups in VDJdb leaned toward anti-spike CD8 responses and missed private and CD4 specificities.

Individual cDNA molecules received unique molecular identifiers during library preparation. TCRdb redid the calling of the 5' RACE reads with MiXCR, one entry per CDR3 protein. Of 25,000 to 35,000 distinct CDR3 sequences in the sample, 6.6% were seen once. This clonotype was counted many times. The antigen remains unidentified. The V and J genes are TRBV9 and TRBJ2-1; 11 positions agree with TRBD2. Sequenced material: whole blood. The source of this sequence is an adult who was a healthcare worker with PCR-confirmed SARS-CoV-2 infection or an uninfected control (not recorded which). CDR3 bases: TGTGCCAGCAGCACCCGACTAGCGGGGTCCAATGAGCAGTTCTTC. Amino acid sequence: CASSTRLAGSNEQFF.